The source of this TCR beta chain is a study of T cell repertoires in cytomegalovirus infection. Study context: HLA-C-restricted CMV epitopes, recently identified, and well-studied HLA-B-restricted ones were used by the study. An indication of both CMV infection and matching HLA type came from public TCR beta signatures.

TCRdb fed the reads into MiXCR, producing one record per CDR3 protein. Here the sample spans approximately 150,000 distinct CDR3 sequences, about 20% being singletons. As regards this clonotype: What it recognizes is unknown.

The CDR3 totals 15 residues. Trimming removed 1 base from V and 5 bases from J; junction bases left unmatched: 8. CDR1 is SEHNR and CDR2 is FQNEAQ in the germline V gene (reference sequence). This material consisted of CD8+ T cells from cultured PBMCs, taken from culture after CMV antigen stimulation. This sequence originates from a human donor in good health (CMV status not recorded). Some clones in this sample may be carry-over from other donors' samples. The chain couples TRBV7-9 to TRBJ2-7; 7 bases align to TRBD1. The CDR3 loop is CASSLERQGLHEQYF. CDR3 sequence (DNA): TGTGCCAGCAGCTTAGAAAGACAGGGATTGCACGAGCAGTACTTC. Looking up the rest from reference TRBV7-9 and TRBJ2-7 gives the full variable domain: DTGVSQNPRHKITKRGQNVTFRCDPISEHNRLYWYRQTLGQGPEFLTYFQNEAQLEKSRLLSDRFSAERPKGSFSTLEIQRTEQGDSAMYLCASSLERQGLHEQYFGPGTRLTVT.